This entry describes one TCR beta chain. The CDR3 runs to 14 residues. Germline CDR1 is LGHNA and CDR2 is YNFKEQ. V was cut by 0 bases and J by 6 bases, with 9 bases left in between. The data stem from a study of cytomegalovirus exposure and HLA in healthy donors. Amplification used 60 Vbeta primers and 13 Jbeta primers. Data came from immunoSEQ multiplex PCR; TCRdb stores just in-frame clones and leaves some out. The sample includes approximately 290,000 clones, about four fifths of them seen just once. The chain has TRBV4-2 and TRBJ2-1; D perhaps matches TRBD1 (5 bases). The receptor was derived from a girl aged 2 to 10 in good health and CMV-seronegative. What was sequenced was PBMCs. The CDR3 loop reads CASSQDDSLNEQFF. The CDR3 coding sequence is TGTGCCAGCAGCCAAGATGACAGTCTCAATGAGCAGTTCTTC.